This T cell receptor beta chain was observed in a study of breast tumors, draining lymph nodes, adjacent tissues. The CDR3 has 13 amino acids. Germline V gene lookup returns CDR1 SEHNR and CDR2 FQNEAQ (reference sequence). Findings and caveats of the study: Compared with basal-like, luminal-like tumors shared significantly more repertoire with nontumor tissue. Tumors had less TCR diversity than lymph nodes, more than nontumor tissue. Data only fit, rather than demonstrated, lymph node origin of most tumor T cells. Most tumor T cells seemingly derive from lymph node, then expand in tumor.

TCRdb reprocessed the multiplex PCR reads with MiXCR, giving one entry per CDR3 protein. The sample yields some 97,000 distinct CDR3 sequences, 21% seen once. About this clonotype itself: Antigen specificity is unknown. This could be a read error, since a much larger clone is one nucleotide away.

The lymph nodes were axillary draining lymph nodes from breast cancer patients. The V gene is TRBV7-9, the J gene TRBJ1-3; 7 positions agree with TRBD1. The sequence came from a female donor with breast cancer. Some clones in this sample may be carry-over from other donors' samples. The sequenced sample consisted of axillary lymph node tissue. Here the CDR3 DNA reads TGTGCCAGCAGCCTAGCAGGGGGAAGCACCATATATTTT. Protein sequence: CASSLAGGSTIYF.